This TCR beta chain stems from a study of CD8 T cells in ankylosing spondylitis. Trimming took 1 base from V and 5 from J; bases not matched to a gene: 10. Germline V gene lookup returns CDR1 SGHAT and CDR2 FQNNGV. The CDR3 runs to 17 residues. Findings of the study overall: Disease-linked clones were reportedly significantly enriched in matched ankylosing spondylitis synovial fluid. Seemingly characteristic of ankylosing spondylitis blood was a TCR beta motif consisting of several highly homologous variants.

TCRdb itself ran the 5' RACE reads through MiXCR, one entry per CDR3 protein. The repertoire holds around 340,000 distinct CDR3 sequences, with roughly 14% as singletons. This clonotype was seen a few times. As yet, its antigen is unknown. The rearrangement uses TRBV11-2 and TRBJ2-1; the match to TRBD2 covers 8 bases. Material: blood, either unsorted or a sorted T cell fraction (not recorded which). This receptor was obtained from a male donor with ankylosing spondylitis or in good health (not recorded which). Written as DNA, the CDR3 is TGTGCCAGCAGCTTAGTTCTTGGCGGGGGGACCCACAATGAGCAGTTCTTC. As protein: CASSLVLGGGTHNEQFF.